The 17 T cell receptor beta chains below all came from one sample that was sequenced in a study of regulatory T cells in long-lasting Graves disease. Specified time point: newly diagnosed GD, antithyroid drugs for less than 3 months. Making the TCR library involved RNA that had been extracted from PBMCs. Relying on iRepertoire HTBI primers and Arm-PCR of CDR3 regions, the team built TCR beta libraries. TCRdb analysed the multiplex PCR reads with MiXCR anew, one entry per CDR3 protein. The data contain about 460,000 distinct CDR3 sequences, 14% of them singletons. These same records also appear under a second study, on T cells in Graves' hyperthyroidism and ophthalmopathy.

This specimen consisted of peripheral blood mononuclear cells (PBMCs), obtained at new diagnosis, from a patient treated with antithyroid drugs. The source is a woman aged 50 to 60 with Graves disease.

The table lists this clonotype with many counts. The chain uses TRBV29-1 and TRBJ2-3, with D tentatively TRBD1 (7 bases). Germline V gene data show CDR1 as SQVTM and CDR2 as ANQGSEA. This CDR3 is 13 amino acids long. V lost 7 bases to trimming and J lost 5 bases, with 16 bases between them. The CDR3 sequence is CSAEAGGIDTQYF. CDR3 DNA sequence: TGCAGCGCCGAGGCAGGGGGGATAGATACGCAGTATTTT.

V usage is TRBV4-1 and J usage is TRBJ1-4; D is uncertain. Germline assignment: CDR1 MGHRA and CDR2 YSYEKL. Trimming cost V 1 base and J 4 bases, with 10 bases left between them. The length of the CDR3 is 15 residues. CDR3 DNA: TGCGCCAGCAGCCAAGTATACCCCTATAATGAAAAACTGTTTTTT. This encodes CASSQVYPYNEKLFF.

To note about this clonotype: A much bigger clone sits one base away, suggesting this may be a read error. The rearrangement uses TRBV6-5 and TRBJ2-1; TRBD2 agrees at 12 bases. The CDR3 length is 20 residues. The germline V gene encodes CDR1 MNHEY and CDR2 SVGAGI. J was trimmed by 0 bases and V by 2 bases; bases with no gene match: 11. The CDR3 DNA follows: TGTGCCAGCAGTTACCCCGCGACTAGCGGGAGACCGGGCTCCTACAATGAGCAGTTCTTC. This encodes CASSYPATSGRPGSYNEQFF.

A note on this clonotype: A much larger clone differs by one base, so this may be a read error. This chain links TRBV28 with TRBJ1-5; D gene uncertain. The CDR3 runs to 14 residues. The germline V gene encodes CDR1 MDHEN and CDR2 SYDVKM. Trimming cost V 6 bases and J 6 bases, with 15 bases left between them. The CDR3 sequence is CASRQTELGQPQHF. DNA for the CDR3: TGTGCCAGCAGGCAAACAGAGTTGGGTCAGCCCCAGCATTTT.

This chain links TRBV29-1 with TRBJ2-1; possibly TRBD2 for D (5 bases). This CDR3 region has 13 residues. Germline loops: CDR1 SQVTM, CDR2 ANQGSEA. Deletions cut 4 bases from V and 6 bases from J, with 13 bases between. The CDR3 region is CSVVALAGNEQFF. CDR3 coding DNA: TGCAGCGTTGTAGCCCTAGCTGGCAATGAGCAGTTCTTC.

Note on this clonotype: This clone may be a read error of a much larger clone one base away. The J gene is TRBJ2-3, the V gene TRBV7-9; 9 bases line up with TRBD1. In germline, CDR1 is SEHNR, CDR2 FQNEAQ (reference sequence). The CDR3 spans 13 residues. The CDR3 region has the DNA TGTGCCAACAGCTGGACAGGGGATGATACGCAGTATTTT. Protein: CANSWTGDDTQYF.

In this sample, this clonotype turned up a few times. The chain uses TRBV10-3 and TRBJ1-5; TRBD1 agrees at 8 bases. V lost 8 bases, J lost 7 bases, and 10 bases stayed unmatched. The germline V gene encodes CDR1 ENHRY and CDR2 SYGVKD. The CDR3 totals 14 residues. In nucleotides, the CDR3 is TGTGCCATCGGGGAAGGGCAGGGGGCCCAGCCCCAGCATTTT. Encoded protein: CAIGEGQGAQPQHF.

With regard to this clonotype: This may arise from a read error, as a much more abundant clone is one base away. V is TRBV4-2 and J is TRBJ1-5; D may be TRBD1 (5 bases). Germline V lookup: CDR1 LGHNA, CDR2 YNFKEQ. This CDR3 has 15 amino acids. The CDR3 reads CDSSQGEGVNQPQHF. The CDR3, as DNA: TGTGACAGCAGCCAAGGGGAGGGAGTCAATCAGCCCCAGCATTTT.

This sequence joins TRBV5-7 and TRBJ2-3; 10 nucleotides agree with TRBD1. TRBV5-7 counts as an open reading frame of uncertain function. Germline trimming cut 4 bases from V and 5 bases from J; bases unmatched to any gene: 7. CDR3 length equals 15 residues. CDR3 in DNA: TGTGCCAGCAGCAAGGGGACAGGGGAGATAGATACGCAGTATTTT. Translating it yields CASSKGTGEIDTQYF.

The CDR3: CASSLAGGRTGELFF. The CDR3 DNA reads as TGTGCCAGCAGCTTAGCGGGAGGGCGCACCGGGGAGCTGTTTTTT. V and J are TRBV7-9 and TRBJ2-2; TRBD2 matches at 7 bases. V shed 0 bases, J shed 4 bases, and the junction held 2 bases outside the gene matches. The germline V gene has CDR1 SEHNR and CDR2 FQNEAQ (reference sequence). This CDR3 comprises 15 residues.

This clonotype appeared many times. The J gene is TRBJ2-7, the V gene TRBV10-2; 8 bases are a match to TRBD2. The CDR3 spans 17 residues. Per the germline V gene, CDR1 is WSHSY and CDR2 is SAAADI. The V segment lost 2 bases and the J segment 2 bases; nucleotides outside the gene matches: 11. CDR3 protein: CASSEPPEERETYEQYF. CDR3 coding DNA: TGCGCCAGCAGTGAGCCGCCCGAGGAGCGGGAGACCTACGAGCAGTACTTC.

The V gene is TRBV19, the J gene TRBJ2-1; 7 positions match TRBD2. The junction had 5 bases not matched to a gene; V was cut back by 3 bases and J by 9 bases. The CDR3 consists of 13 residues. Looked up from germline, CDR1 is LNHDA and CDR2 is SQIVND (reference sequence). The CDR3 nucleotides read TGTGCCAGTAGTATGGGAGGGCGGGGTGAGCAGTTCTTC. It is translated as CASSMGGRGEQFF.

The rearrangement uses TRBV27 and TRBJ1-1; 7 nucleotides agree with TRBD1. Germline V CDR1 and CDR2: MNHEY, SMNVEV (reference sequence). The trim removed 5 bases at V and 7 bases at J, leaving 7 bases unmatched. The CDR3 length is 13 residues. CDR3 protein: CASSRGGSVEAFF. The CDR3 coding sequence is TGTGCCAGCAGTCGAGGGGGCAGCGTTGAAGCTTTCTTT.

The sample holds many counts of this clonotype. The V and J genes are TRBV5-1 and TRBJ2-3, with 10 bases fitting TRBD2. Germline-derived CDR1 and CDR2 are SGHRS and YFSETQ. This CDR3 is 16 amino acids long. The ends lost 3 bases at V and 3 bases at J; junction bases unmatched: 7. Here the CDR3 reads CASSSLAGGETDTQYF. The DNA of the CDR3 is TGCGCCAGCAGCTCTTTAGCGGGAGGTGAAACAGATACGCAGTATTTT.

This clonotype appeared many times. CDR3 DNA sequence: TGTGCCAGCAGTTTAAGGGGTGCGGGCAATCAGCCCCAGCATTTT. Translated, it gives CASSLRGAGNQPQHF. The chain joins TRBV28 to TRBJ1-5; the D gene is possibly TRBD1 (5 bases). The CDR3 is made up of 15 amino acids. Trimming left V 2 bases short and J 2 bases short, with 10 bases between. Germline V lookup: CDR1 MDHEN, CDR2 SYDVKM.

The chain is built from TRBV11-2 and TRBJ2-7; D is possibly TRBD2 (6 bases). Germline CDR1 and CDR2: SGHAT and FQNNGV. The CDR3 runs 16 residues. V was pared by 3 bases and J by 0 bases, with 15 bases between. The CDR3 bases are TGTGCCAGCAGCTTTAGTCCGGAGGGGATCTCCTACGAGCAGTACTTC. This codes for CASSFSPEGISYEQYF.

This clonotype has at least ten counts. DNA for the CDR3: TGCAGCGTTGTTACCGGGACAGGGGGCTATTACAATGAGCAGTTCTTC. This codes for CSVVTGTGGYYNEQFF. This chain joins TRBV29-1 and TRBJ2-1; 12 bases agree with TRBD1. The trim removed 4 bases at V and 4 bases at J, leaving 8 bases unmatched. Germline CDR1 and CDR2: SQVTM and ANQGSEA. The CDR3 runs to 16 residues.